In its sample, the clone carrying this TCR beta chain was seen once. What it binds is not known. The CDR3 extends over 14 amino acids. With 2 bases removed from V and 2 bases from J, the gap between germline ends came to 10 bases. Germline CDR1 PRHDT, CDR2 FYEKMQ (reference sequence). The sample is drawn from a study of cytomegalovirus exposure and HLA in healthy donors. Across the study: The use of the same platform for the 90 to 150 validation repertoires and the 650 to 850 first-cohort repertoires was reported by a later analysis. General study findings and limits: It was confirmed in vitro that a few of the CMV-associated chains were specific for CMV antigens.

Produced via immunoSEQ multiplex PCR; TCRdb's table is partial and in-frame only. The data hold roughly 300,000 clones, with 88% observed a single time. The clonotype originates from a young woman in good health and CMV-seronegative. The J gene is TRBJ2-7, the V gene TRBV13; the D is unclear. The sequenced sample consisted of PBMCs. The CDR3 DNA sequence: TGTGCCAGCAGCTTATCCGAGGAGCCCTACGAGCAGTACTTC. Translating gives CASSLSEEPYEQYF.